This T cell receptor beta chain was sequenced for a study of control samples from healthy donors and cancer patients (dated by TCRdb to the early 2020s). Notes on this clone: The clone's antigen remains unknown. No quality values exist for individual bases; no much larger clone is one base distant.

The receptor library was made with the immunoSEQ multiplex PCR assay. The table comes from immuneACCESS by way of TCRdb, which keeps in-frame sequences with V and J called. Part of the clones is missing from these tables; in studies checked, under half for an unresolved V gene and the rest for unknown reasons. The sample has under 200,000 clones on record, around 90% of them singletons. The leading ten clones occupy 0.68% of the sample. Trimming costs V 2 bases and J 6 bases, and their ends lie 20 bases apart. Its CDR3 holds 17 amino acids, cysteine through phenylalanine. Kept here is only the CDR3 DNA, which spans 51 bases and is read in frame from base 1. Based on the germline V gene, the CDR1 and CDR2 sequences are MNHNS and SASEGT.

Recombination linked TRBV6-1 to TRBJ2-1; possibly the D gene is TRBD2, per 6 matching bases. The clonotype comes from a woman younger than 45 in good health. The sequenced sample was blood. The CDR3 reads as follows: CASSETHSGAGSNEQFF. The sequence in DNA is TGTGCCAGCAGTGAAACCCATAGCGGAGCCGGTTCCAATGAGCAGTTCTTC.